This T cell receptor (beta chain) stems from a study of memory CD4+ T cells and cytomegalovirus serostatus (dated by TCRdb to the late 2010s). Study-wide context: A total of around 35 healthy Belgian adults, of whom 9 were CMV seropositive and about 24 were CMV seronegative, were included in the cohort. To replicate a published TCR-based CMV serostatus classifier, the study sequenced CD4+ memory TCRbeta repertoires from a Belgian cohort whose cytomegalovirus serostatus was known.

CDR1 is given as LGHNT and CDR2 as FRNRAP, both from the germline V gene. Spanning cysteine to phenylalanine, the CDR3 consists of 15 amino acids. Kept here is only the CDR3 DNA, which spans 45 bases and is read in frame from base 1. V drops 6 bases and J drops 1 base, leaving 15 bases in between. The Quick-DNA Microprep Kit was used to extract genomic DNA from the sorted cells. Amplification of TCRbeta DNA was done with the immunoSEQ hsTCRbeta kit, following the protocol from the manufacturer. TCRbeta libraries were sequenced on an Illumina MiSeq instrument. For the original study's pipeline: Once out-of-frame sequences had been removed, about 2,000,000 distinct TCRbeta sequences were left, which works out to an average of around 67,000 per individual. Each individual was scored by the count of around 160 previously reported CMV-associated TCRbeta sequences and the total productive distinct TCRbeta count. A beta-binomial model was reimplemented in Python, and scikit-learn random forests with default parameters were trained on data from the US cohort. Classifier performance on the Belgian cohort was reported as the median AUC with percentile confidence intervals calculated over 10,000 bootstrap iterations. What TCRdb holds here is the immuneACCESS table cut down to in-frame rearrangements. Part of the clones is not present; checked against another copy, under half of the missing clones reflect an unresolved V gene, and the others are unexplained. V and J calls and clone size come straight from that table; D and trimming were deduced from the DNA. A total of tens of thousands of clones appear in this sample, around 80% of them only once. Clones ranked in the top ten supply approximately 0.4% of the sample.

Single viable CD3+CD4+CD8-CD45RO+ cells were sorted as memory CD4+ T cells on a FACSAria II. CMV serostatus was determined with a Roche Elecsys assay detecting serum IgG against CMV pp150, pp28, p38 and p52. Once the samples were thawed, total CD4+ T cells were enriched through positive selection using CD4 magnetic microbeads. The samples came from a separate study whose specific focus was interrogating the CD4+ T cell memory repertoire. Peripheral blood mononuclear cells were isolated and cryopreserved according to standard operating procedures, and serum was stored at -80 degrees C. The staining relied on CD3-PerCP (BW264/56), CD4-APC (RPA-T4), CD45RO-PE (UCHT1) and CD8-Pacific Orange (3B5) antibodies, and Sytox blue was used to exclude non-viable cells. With regard to this clone: No antigen is known for it. The sample holds no much larger clone one base away, and base qualities are not on file.

The research as a whole found: A median bootstrapped AUC of around 0.94 with a 95% CI of 0.76-1.00 was achieved on the Belgian cohort by the original-framework classifier. CMV serostatus prediction reached a median bootstrapped AUC of 0.95 with the original framework and 0.91 with a US-trained random forest. Among the 160 or so previously reported CMV-associated TCRbeta sequences, some 67 showed up in the CD4+ memory repertoires, with each one found in between one and five individuals. Results were interpreted as suggesting that the CMV-associated TCR signature is largely present in the CD4+ memory repertoire. Unlike the original study, which covered naive and memory CD4+ and CD8+ populations, the Belgian study sequenced only CD4+CD45RO+ memory cells.

The TCR sequence derives from an adult in good health and CMV-seronegative. Sequencing was carried out using memory CD4+ T cells from blood. The chain links TRBV12-5 with TRBJ1-1, with TRBD1 tentatively as D gene (6 bases match). At the DNA level, the sequence is TGTGCTAGTGGCCAAGACAGGACTCAGAACACTGAAGCTTTCTTT. Its protein product is CASGQDRTQNTEAFF.